The source of this T cell receptor (beta chain) is a study of CD4 T cells in relation to SARS-CoV-2 and coronaviruses. The length of the CDR3 is 14 residues. Germline CDR1 is SGHRS and CDR2 is YFSETQ. Trimming removed 2 bases from V and 4 bases from J, with 9 bases in between. As concerns this clone: Antigen specificity is unknown.

The table came from immunoSEQ multiplex PCR; TCRdb's copy has only in-frame clones and leaves some out. The sample gives about 16,000 clones, approximately 80% of which show up once; around a sixth is in the top ten. Unexposed donor CD4+ T cells date from about 2010-2019, before the COVID-19 pandemic. After roughly ten days of culture, CD4+ T cells were isolated. The TCR was taken from a human donor in good health. V gene TRBV5-1 combines with J gene TRBJ1-4, with D perhaps matching TRBD1 (6 bases). Sequencing was done on a sample of CD4+ T cells from PBMCs, cultured in vitro. The CDR3 loop is CASSLQGLNEKLFF. The CDR3 nucleotides are TGCGCCAGCAGCTTACAGGGCCTTAATGAAAAACTGTTTTTT.